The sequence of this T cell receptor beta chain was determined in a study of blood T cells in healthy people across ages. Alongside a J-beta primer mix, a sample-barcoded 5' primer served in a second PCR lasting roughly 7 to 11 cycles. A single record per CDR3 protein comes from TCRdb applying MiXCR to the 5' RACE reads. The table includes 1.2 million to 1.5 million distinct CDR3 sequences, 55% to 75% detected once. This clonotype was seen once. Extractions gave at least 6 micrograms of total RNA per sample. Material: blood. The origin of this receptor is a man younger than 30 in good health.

CDR3 amino acids: CASRISTGGENTEAFF. As DNA, the CDR3 is TGTGCCAGCAGAATTTCCACAGGGGGCGAGAACACTGAAGCTTTCTTT. The V and J genes are TRBV13 and TRBJ1-1; the match to TRBD1 covers 9 bases. Germline lookup yields CDR1 PRHDT and CDR2 FYEKMQ (reference sequence). The V segment lost 6 bases and the J segment 1 base; nucleotides outside the gene matches: 9. The CDR3 loop spans 16 amino acids.